Given below is one T cell receptor (beta chain) in context. The sample comes from a study of blood T cell repertoires in COVID-19. Study context: Some COVID-19 samples were acute and others convalescent; all came from the United States, Italy and Spain. Sources were T cells, B-cell-depleted T cells, or PBMCs; the material itself was cDNA or gDNA.

This CDR3 is 13 amino acids long. CDR1 and CDR2 (germline): SGHDT, YYEEEE. V dropped 2 bases and J dropped 3 bases, with 8 bases sitting between them. In the original processing: Amplification with reference gene primers provided the estimates of nucleated cell counts. TCRdb's copy holds only in-frame clones and misses some; the assay was immunoSEQ multiplex PCR. That table gives V, J and clone size, and the DNA gave D and trimming. The table has roughly 60,000 clones, approximately 90% seen once. The chain joins TRBV5-6 to TRBJ1-1; D call uncertain. The clonotype originates from a woman aged 80 or older with active COVID-19. Sample: peripheral blood. CDR3 nucleotide sequence: TGTGCCAGCAGCTTTTCGAGGGACACTGAAGCTTTCTTT. Encoded protein: CASSFSRDTEAFF.